The entry below describes one T cell receptor beta chain. The sample originates from a study of blood T cell repertoires in COVID-19. Data came from immunoSEQ multiplex PCR; TCRdb stores just in-frame clones and leaves some out. Here the sample spans under 85,000 clones, roughly nine tenths being singletons. Trimming cost V 7 bases and J 5 bases, with 15 bases left between them. CDR3 size: 15 residues. Germline CDR1 is SNHLY and CDR2 is FYNNEI. The clonotype originates from a man aged 80 or over in a cohort sampled during active COVID-19. The sequenced sample consisted of peripheral blood. The V and J genes are TRBV2 and TRBJ1-6; D might be TRBD1 (6 bases). CDR3 in DNA: TGTGCCAGCATCGGGGGGGGCCGGGATAATTCACCCCTCCACTTT. It encodes CASIGGGRDNSPLHF.